This T cell receptor (beta chain) was identified during a study of cytotoxic CD8 clonotypes in ibrutinib-treated CLL. Turning to the study itself: Specimens for response were gathered following a median 12 months of therapy, spanning 6 to 36. Study conclusions and caveats: Pretreatment clonality was elevated relative to age-matched healthy donors and paralleled circulating CD8+ T-cell counts.

Germline CDR1 SEHNR, CDR2 FQNEAQ (reference sequence). The V gene end was trimmed by 1 base and the J gene end by 7 bases; junction bases not matched to a gene: 7. The CDR3 contains 15 residues. Points on this clone: Antigen specificity is unknown.

Researchers set a sequencing depth target of 1 in 200,000 to 1 in 1 million T cells. Data came from immunoSEQ multiplex PCR; TCRdb stores just in-frame clones and leaves some out. The data show 250,000 or so clones, roughly 70% seen once. This chain connects TRBV7-9 to TRBJ2-3; 8 positions agree with TRBD2. The TCR was taken from a human donor with chronic lymphocytic leukemia. Specimen: PBMCs, collected after 24 months of ibrutinib treatment. CDR3 region: CASSLVRGALNTQYF. DNA for the CDR3: TGTGCCAGCAGCTTAGTGCGGGGGGCTTTAAATACGCAGTATTTT.